Many counts were recorded for the clone carrying this T cell receptor (beta chain). In TCRdb, the 5' RACE reads were re-called with MiXCR into one record per CDR3 protein. The sample records tens of thousands of distinct CDR3 sequences, less than 15% being singletons. The CDR3 is 13 residues long. Trimming cost V 3 bases and J 3 bases; bases outside gene matches: 2. The sample comes from a study of T-cell memory formation after mild COVID-19. About the study: Largely donor-specific TCR clusters were found.

This clonotype was obtained from an adult woman who had mild COVID-19 (a few samples of this study predate the infection). Cell type and time point are not known. The material sequenced was PBMCs or a T cell subset sorted from them (not recorded which). The chain employs TRBV12-3 or TRBV12-4 and TRBJ2-7; 7 nucleotides align to TRBD1. The DNA for the CDR3 is TGTGCCAGCAGTTTTGGGGACAGCTACGAGCAGTACTTC. Translation gives CASSFGDSYEQYF.